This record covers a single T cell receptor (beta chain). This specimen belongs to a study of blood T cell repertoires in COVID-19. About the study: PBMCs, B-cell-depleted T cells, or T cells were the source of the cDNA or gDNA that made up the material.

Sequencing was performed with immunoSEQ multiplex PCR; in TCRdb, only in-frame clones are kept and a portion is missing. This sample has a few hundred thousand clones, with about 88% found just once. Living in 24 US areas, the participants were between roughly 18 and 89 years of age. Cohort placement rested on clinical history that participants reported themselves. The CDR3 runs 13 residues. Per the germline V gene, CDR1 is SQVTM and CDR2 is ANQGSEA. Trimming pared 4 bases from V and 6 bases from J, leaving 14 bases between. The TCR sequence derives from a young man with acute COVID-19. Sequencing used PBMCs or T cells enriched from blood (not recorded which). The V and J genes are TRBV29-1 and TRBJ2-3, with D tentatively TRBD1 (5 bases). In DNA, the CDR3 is TGCAGCGTTGGGGTCAGGGCACAGGATACGCAGTATTTT. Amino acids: CSVGVRAQDTQYF.